The 6 T cell receptor beta chains in this list originate from one sample, sequenced in a study of identical twins. Each CDR3 protein is one row after TCRdb ran MiXCR on the 5' RACE reads. The data contain roughly 770,000 distinct CDR3 sequences, around a sixth of them singletons. Another study also made use of these data, one on T cells expressing NK-cell markers.

The source material was PBMCs. The receptors originated from a young woman in good health.

This chain links TRBV2 with TRBJ2-7; the D is unclear. CDR3 length: 14 amino acids. V lost 3 bases, J lost 4 bases, and 13 bases lay in between. CDR1 is SNHLY, CDR2 FYNNEI, per germline. CDR3 DNA: TGTGCCAGCAGTGATCGGGCAGTTTGGTACGAGCAGTACTTC. Translation gives CASSDRAVWYEQYF. The whole variable domain, filled in from reference TRBV2 and TRBJ2-7, reads EPEVTQTPSHQVTQMGQEVILRCVPISNHLYFYWYRQILGQKVEFLVSFYNNEISEKSEIFDDQFSVERPDGSNFTLKIRSTKLEDSAMYFCASSDRAVWYEQYFGPGTRLTVT.

This chain connects TRBV6-1 to TRBJ2-2; unclear D gene. Trimming cost V 6 bases and J 6 bases, with 17 bases left between them. The CDR3 consists of 15 residues. CDR1 is MNHNS and CDR2 is SASEGT in the germline V gene. The CDR3 nucleotides read TGTGCCAGCAGCAGAAGGTATCGGATGGCCGGGGAGCTGTTTTTT. Residues: CASSRRYRMAGELFF.

The chain employs TRBV15 and TRBJ2-1; D possibly corresponds to TRBD1 (5 bases). The CDR3 is made up of 14 amino acids. Looked up from germline, CDR1 is LNHNV and CDR2 is YYDKDF (reference sequence). The germline V and J ends were trimmed by 0 bases and 6 bases, with 9 bases remaining between them. The CDR3 region has the DNA TGTGCCACCAGCAGAGATCAGGGATTCAATGAGCAGTTCTTC. As protein: CATSRDQGFNEQFF.

V gene TRBV4-1 combines with J gene TRBJ2-5; D possibly corresponds to TRBD2 (7 bases). Germline values: CDR1 MGHRA, CDR2 YSYEKL. V shed 0 bases and J shed 6 bases, with 17 bases lying between them. This CDR3 has 16 amino acids. The CDR3 loop reads CASSQEGQGREKTQYF. As DNA, the CDR3 is TGCGCCAGCAGCCAAGAAGGTCAGGGGAGGGAAAAGACCCAGTACTTC.

The V gene is TRBV20-1, the J gene TRBJ1-6, with 10 bases aligning to TRBD1. CDR1 DFQATT and CDR2 SNEGSKA come from the germline V gene (reference sequence). This CDR3 is built from 15 residues. The trim removed 4 bases at V and 8 bases at J, leaving 8 bases unmatched. The CDR3 spells CSATGTGAAYSPLHF. The CDR3 DNA sequence: TGCAGTGCTACGGGGACAGGGGCCGCTTATTCACCCCTCCACTTT.

In this sample, this clonotype turned up a few times. V and J are TRBV5-1 and TRBJ2-5; D not certain. The CDR3 covers 14 residues. Between the trimmed V and J ends, which lost 0 bases and 2 bases, there was a span of 8 bases. The germline V gene encodes CDR1 SGHRS and CDR2 YFSETQ. DNA for the CDR3: TGCGCCAGCAGCTTGGAGTGGGGTCAAGAGACCCAGTACTTC. It codes for CASSLEWGQETQYF.